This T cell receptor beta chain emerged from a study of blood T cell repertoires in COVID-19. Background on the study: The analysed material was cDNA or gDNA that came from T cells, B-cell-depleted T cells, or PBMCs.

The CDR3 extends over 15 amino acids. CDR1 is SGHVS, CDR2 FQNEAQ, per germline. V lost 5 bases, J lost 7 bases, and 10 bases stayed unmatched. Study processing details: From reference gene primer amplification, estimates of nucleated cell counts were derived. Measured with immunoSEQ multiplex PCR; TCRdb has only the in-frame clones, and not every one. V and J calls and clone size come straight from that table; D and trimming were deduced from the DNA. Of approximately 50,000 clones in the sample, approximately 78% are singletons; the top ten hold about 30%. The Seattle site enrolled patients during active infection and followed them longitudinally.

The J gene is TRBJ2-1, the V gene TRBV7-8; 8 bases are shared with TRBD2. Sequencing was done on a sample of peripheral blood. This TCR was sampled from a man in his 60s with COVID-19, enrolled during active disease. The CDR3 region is CASSLDSGKGNEQFF. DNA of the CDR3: TGTGCCAGCAGCCTCGATAGCGGGAAAGGGAATGAGCAGTTCTTC.